What follows are 23 T cell receptor beta chains derived from one specimen sequenced in a study of relationships among human T cell subsets. From mRNA, alpha and beta CDR3 regions were amplified using semiquantitative ARM-PCR. Tagged nested gene-specific primers were used first, then communal superprimers amplified exponentially. TCRdb analysed the multiplex PCR reads with MiXCR anew, one entry per CDR3 protein. The top ten clones hold 2% to 2.5% of a sample with more than 13,000 distinct CDR3 sequences, 60% of them seen once. Regulatory T cells were selected from positively selected CD4+ cells using anti-CD25 beads. Source material: Tregs sorted from blood. All receptors derive from a man in his forties in good health.

A word on this clonotype: One junction end does not reproduce the germline sequence, and a read error may be involved. This chain joins TRBV27 and TRBJ1-3; perhaps TRBD1 as D (5 bases). The CDR3 has 17 residues. Germline loops: CDR1 MNHEY, CDR2 SMNVEV (reference sequence). CDR3 amino acids: CASSLSTPQVSGNTMYF. CDR3 sequence (DNA): TGTGCCAGCAGTTTATCAACCCCACAGGTCTCTGGAAACACCATGTATTTT.

The J gene is TRBJ2-7, the V gene TRBV12-3 or TRBV12-4, with no clear D. This CDR3 has 14 amino acids. The ends were cut back, 6 bases at V and 2 bases at J, with 14 bases in the middle. The chain's CDR3 is CASSASDFTYEQYF. DNA for the CDR3: TGTGCCAGCAGCGCCAGTGACTTTACCTACGAGCAGTACTTC.

This rearrangement joins TRBV6-1 to TRBJ2-4, with D tentatively TRBD1 (6 bases). In germline, CDR1 is MNHNS, CDR2 SASEGT. The CDR3 is 15 residues long. V lost 4 bases and J lost 0, with 10 bases in between. The CDR3, as DNA: TGTGCCAGCAGTGTCGAACAGGGAGCCAAAAACATTCAGTACTTC. It translates to CASSVEQGAKNIQYF.

This clonotype was counted only a few times. The chain uses TRBV11-2 and TRBJ1-1; tentative D call: TRBD1 (5 bases). Per germline, CDR1 SGHAT and CDR2 FQNNGV. The CDR3 sequence is 16 residues long. V lost 2 bases to trimming and J lost 3 bases, with 16 bases between them. The CDR3 loop reads CASSLLRGRRDTEAFF. CDR3 bases: TGTGCCAGCAGCTTACTTAGGGGACGCAGGGACACTGAAGCTTTCTTT.

This chain connects TRBV14 to TRBJ2-1; TRBD2 agrees at 9 bases. Germline V CDR1 and CDR2: SGHDN, FVKESK. Germline trimming cut 0 bases from V and 14 bases from J; bases unmatched to any gene: 8. The CDR3 sequence is 14 residues long. The CDR3 loop is CASSQDLSGTSKFF. The CDR3 DNA reads TGTGCCAGCAGCCAAGATCTCTCCGGGACTAGCAAGTTCTTC. Variable domain in full (rest from reference TRBV14 and TRBJ2-1): EAGVTQFPSHSVIEKGQTVTLRCDPISGHDNLYWYRRVMGKEIKFLLHFVKESKQDESGMPNNRFLAERTGGTYSTLKVQPAELEDSGVYFCASSQDLSGTSKFFGPGTRLTVL.

Note on this clonotype: A junction end diverges from the germline sequence, so it may reflect a read error. This rearrangement joins TRBV5-4 to TRBJ2-3; D call uncertain. Germline V gene lookup returns CDR1 SGHNT and CDR2 YYREEE (reference sequence). The CDR3 has 14 amino acids. The CDR3 here is CASSLVLGRDTQYF. For the CDR3, the DNA is TGCGCCAGCAGCTTGGTGCTGGGAAGGGATACGCAGTATTTT.

This clonotype ranks as medium-sized. The chain employs TRBV11-2 and TRBJ2-1; D gene ambiguous. The CDR3 length is 13 residues. The germline V gene encodes CDR1 SGHAT and CDR2 FQNNGV. V shed 4 bases and J shed 12 bases, with 16 bases lying between them. The CDR3 here is CASSSMAQLLQFF. The DNA for the CDR3 is TGTGCCAGCAGCTCCATGGCCCAGTTGTTGCAGTTCTTC.

For this clonotype: The junction shows a germline mismatch at one end, possibly a read error. The rearrangement joins TRBV5-4 to TRBJ2-7; D gene unclear. The CDR3 loop spans 15 amino acids. Germline V gives CDR1 SGHNT, CDR2 YYREEE (reference sequence). The CDR3, as DNA: TGCGCCAGCAGCCCGTCGGCTGGGCTAACCTACGAGCAGTACTTC. Encoded protein: CASSPSAGLTYEQYF.

V usage is TRBV6-5 and J usage is TRBJ2-3, with a weak D call TRBD1 (5 bases). Germline CDR1 and CDR2: MNHEY and SVGAGI. The CDR3 spans 14 residues. With 5 bases removed from V and 5 bases from J, the gap between germline ends came to 14 bases. CDR3: CASSPGWQGDTQYF. The CDR3, as DNA: TGTGCCAGCAGTCCAGGTTGGCAGGGAGATACGCAGTATTTT.

The chain joins TRBV6-1 to TRBJ1-5, with D perhaps TRBD1 (6 bases). V dropped 4 bases and J dropped 7 bases, with 14 bases sitting between them. Germline V gene data show CDR1 as MNHNS and CDR2 as SASEGT. The CDR3 covers 14 residues. The CDR3 is CASSGSGGEQPQHF. In DNA form, the CDR3 reads TGTGCCAGCAGTGGGAGCGGGGGCGAACAGCCCCAGCATTTT.

This chain connects TRBV28 to TRBJ1-2; 9 bases fit TRBD1. Germline trimming cut 6 bases from V and 0 bases from J; bases unmatched to any gene: 5. This CDR3 region has 15 residues. Germline V lookup: CDR1 MDHEN, CDR2 SYDVKM. CDR3 in amino acids: CASRVGTGPNYGYTF. CDR3 coding DNA: TGTGCCAGCAGAGTTGGGACAGGGCCTAACTATGGCTACACCTTC.

The V gene is TRBV28, the J gene TRBJ1-2; TRBD1 aligns across 9 bases. The trim removed 5 bases at V and 2 bases at J, leaving 6 bases unmatched. This CDR3 contains 15 residues. The germline V gene has CDR1 MDHEN and CDR2 SYDVKM. CDR3 nucleotide sequence: TGTGCCAGCAGTCCTGACAGGGGGGGAAACTATGGCTACACCTTC. Amino acid sequence: CASSPDRGGNYGYTF.

The chain recombines TRBV5-1 with TRBJ2-1, with TRBD2 matching over 7 bases. In germline, CDR1 is SGHRS, CDR2 YFSETQ. This CDR3 contains 15 residues. V lost 4 bases to trimming and J lost 4 bases; unmatched junction nucleotides: 8. CDR3 DNA sequence: TGCGCCAGCAGCCCAAGCGGGGACGTATACAATGAGCAGTTCTTC. Residues: CASSPSGDVYNEQFF.

This chain links TRBV19 with TRBJ2-1; D is unclear. Germline assignment: CDR1 LNHDA and CDR2 SQIVND (reference sequence). CDR3 length: 14 amino acids. V dropped 4 bases and J dropped 2 bases, with 9 bases sitting between them. The CDR3: CASSRDGPYNEQFF. DNA of the CDR3: TGTGCCAGTAGTAGAGACGGGCCCTACAATGAGCAGTTCTTC.

The J gene is TRBJ2-3, the V gene TRBV4-1; 9 nucleotides agree with TRBD1. Unmatched junction bases numbered 7, after V lost 3 bases and J lost 3 bases. Germline assignment: CDR1 MGHRA and CDR2 YSYEKL. The CDR3 totals 16 residues. The CDR3 region has the DNA TGCGCCAGCAGCCAGCACCGGGACAGGGTAACAGATACGCAGTATTTT. Amino acid sequence: CASSQHRDRVTDTQYF.

This clonotype was recorded a few times. The chain recombines TRBV25-1 with TRBJ2-3; D is perhaps TRBD2 (5 bases). The germline CDR1 and CDR2 sequences are MGHDK and SYGVNS. V was trimmed by 9 bases and J by 1 base, leaving 11 bases between them. The CDR3 covers 13 residues. CDR3 residues: CASWTGGTDTQYF. The CDR3 DNA reads TGTGCCAGTTGGACTGGTGGCACAGATACGCAGTATTTT.

The rearrangement uses TRBV25-1 and TRBJ2-1; 7 nucleotides align to TRBD2. From germline, CDR1 is MGHDK and CDR2 SYGVNS. This CDR3 is 11 amino acids long. CDR3 DNA: TGTGTTAAGACTAGCCCGAATGAGCAGTTCTTC. The encoded protein is CVKTSPNEQFF.

This clonotype was counted between two and nine times. V usage is TRBV7-9 and J usage is TRBJ2-3; tentative D call: TRBD2 (6 bases). Germline V gene lookup returns CDR1 SEHNR and CDR2 FQNEAQ (reference sequence). The CDR3 covers 15 residues. The V and J ends lost 1 base and 3 bases respectively, with 11 bases between them. The CDR3 here is CASSLGLVGTDTQYF. The CDR3 DNA reads TGTGCCAGCAGCTTAGGACTAGTTGGTACAGATACGCAGTATTTT. Variable domain in full (rest from reference TRBV7-9 and TRBJ2-3): DTGVSQNPRHKITKRGQNVTFRCDPISEHNRLYWYRQTLGQGPEFLTYFQNEAQLEKSRLLSDRFSAERPKGSFSTLEIQRTEQGDSAMYLCASSLGLVGTDTQYFGPGTRLTVL.

This clonotype has a single count. The chain combines TRBV6-5 with TRBJ1-3; D is unclear. Trimming took off 5 bases at V and 4 bases at J, with 9 bases between the two ends. The CDR3 length is 13 residues. Looked up from germline, CDR1 is MNHEY and CDR2 is SVGAGI. The CDR3 nucleotides read TGTGCCAGCAGTCCCCGTGGAGGAAACACCATATATTTT. It codes for CASSPRGGNTIYF.

V and J are TRBV25-1 and TRBJ2-7; tentatively, D is TRBD1 (5 bases). Per germline, CDR1 MGHDK and CDR2 SYGVNS. The CDR3 runs 15 residues. Trimming pared 2 bases from V and 5 bases from J, leaving 16 bases between. The CDR3 DNA is TGTGCCAGCAGTGAACTGGGGCTTTCAGTCGACGAGCAGTACTTC. Its protein is CASSELGLSVDEQYF.

The chain combines TRBV28 with TRBJ1-6; 7 bases are shared with TRBD1. The CDR3 totals 15 residues. In germline, CDR1 is MDHEN, CDR2 SYDVKM. V gave up 3 bases and J gave up 7 bases; unmatched junction bases: 6. The CDR3 DNA reads as TGTGCCAGCAGTTTCAGGGGACAGAGGAATTCACCCCTCCACTTT. Amino acids: CASSFRGQRNSPLHF.

This clonotype was found a few times. The chain uses TRBV10-3 and TRBJ1-1, with 7 bases matching TRBD1. Germline loops: CDR1 ENHRY, CDR2 SYGVKD. CDR3 length: 15 residues. The ends lost 5 bases at V and 1 base at J; junction bases unmatched: 7. The CDR3 loop is CAISLGQSKNTEAFF. DNA of the CDR3: TGTGCCATCAGTCTGGGACAGTCAAAGAACACTGAAGCTTTCTTT.

The chain uses TRBV12-3 or TRBV12-4 and TRBJ1-2, with D possibly TRBD1 on 5 matching bases. The CDR3 is 13 amino acids. The V gene lost 6 bases and the J gene lost 7 bases, with 15 bases spanning the gap. The CDR3 sequence: CASSRRDQVGYTF. The CDR3 coding sequence is TGTGCCAGCAGCCGTCGGGACCAGGTTGGCTACACCTTC.